The 6 T cell receptor beta chains below all came from one sample that was sequenced in a study of T cells expressing NK-cell markers. TCRdb re-analyzed the 5' RACE reads; it lists each CDR3 protein once, without DNA. The repertoire table contains a few hundred thousand distinct CDR3 sequences. The sample comprised blood T cells: a sorted CD56 or NKG2C T cell subset, CD4+ or CD8+ T cells, or bulk PBMC T cells (not recorded which). Receptor source: a man aged 18 to 70 in good health.

This chain connects TRBV18 to TRBJ1-5; lacking DNA, the TRBD1 call made by TCRdb goes unchecked. Germline CDR1 and CDR2: KGHSH and LQKENI. This CDR3 has 15 amino acids. CDR3 protein: CASSPLGTGVQPQHF.

This chain links TRBV21-1 with TRBJ1-1; TCRdb proposes TRBD1, but this gene call is untestable without DNA. TRBV21-1 has pseudogene status. The length of the CDR3 is 15 residues. CDR3 sequence: CASSNRGTLNTEAFF.

CDR3 region: CASRIQGRGSPLHF. The chain is built from TRBV12-3 or TRBV12-4 and TRBJ1-6; TCRdb outputs TRBD1, but without DNA this stays unchecked. The CDR3 is 14 amino acids.

This chain uses TRBV20-1 with TRBJ1-6; the D call from TCRdb, TRBD1, cannot be confirmed without DNA. Looked up from germline, CDR1 is DFQATT and CDR2 is SNEGSKA (reference sequence). The CDR3 totals 17 residues. The CDR3 reads CSATGTGISSYNSPLHF.

The chain recombines TRBV7-9 with TRBJ1-4. Germline V gives CDR1 SEHNR, CDR2 FQNEAQ (reference sequence). The CDR3 extends over 15 amino acids. The CDR3 sequence: CASSLDGSLNEKLFF.

The chain links TRBV3-1 to TRBJ1-2. The CDR3 extends over 15 amino acids. Germline V gene lookup returns CDR1 LGHDT and CDR2 YNNKEL (reference sequence). CDR3: CASSHATEYNYGYTF.